Included here is one TCR beta chain sequence, with context. The antigen is not known. These data come from a study of CD8+ T cells in alopecia areata. Study in general: Each of the treated patients was given oral tofacitinib, 5 to 10 mg twice daily, for moderate-to-severe alopecia areata.

As to treatment: oral pan-JAK inhibitor, 5-10 mg twice daily. The sequencing template was cDNA reverse transcribed from extracted RNA. TCRdb keeps only in-frame clones here, not all; method: immunoSEQ multiplex PCR. Of about 190,000 clones listed, 50% to 70% are singletons. Regarding the study as a whole: In scalp and blood, many expanded lesional clones persisted during tofacitinib. Resident alphabeta T cells of normal skin are also sequenced in scalp samples. Especially in alopecia totalis/universalis, lesional scalp showed greater clonality than normal scalp did.

The CDR3 is 12 residues long. V lost 3 bases and J 5 bases, leaving 6 bases between the germline ends. From germline, CDR1 is SGDLS and CDR2 YYNGEE. Here the sequenced sample was CD4+ T cells sorted from blood, taken between weeks 49 and 50, from a patient treated with tofacitinib. This receptor was identified in a human donor with alopecia areata. This chain connects TRBV9 to TRBJ2-1; D is uncertain. The CDR3 DNA is TGTGCCAGCAGCGCTATTAACAATGAGCAGTTCTTC. This encodes CASSAINNEQFF. Together with reference TRBV9 and TRBJ2-1, the CDR3 gives the full variable domain: DSGVTQTPKHLITATGQRVTLRCSPRSGDLSVYWYQQSLDQGLQFLIQYYNGEERAKGNILERFSAQQFPDLHSELNLSSLELGDSALYFCASSAINNEQFFGPGTRLTVL.